This T cell receptor beta chain was recovered during a study of blood T cells in healthy people across ages. In regard to this clonotype: Its cognate antigen is unknown.

A sample-barcoded 5' primer and a J-beta primer mix were used in a second PCR of roughly 6 to 11 cycles. MiXCR, run by TCRdb on the 5' RACE reads, gives a single entry per CDR3 protein. The data show about 1.7 million distinct CDR3 sequences, 28% seen once. From germline, CDR1 is SGHTA and CDR2 FQGNSA. V lost 0 bases and J lost 1, with 15 bases in between. The CDR3 runs to 17 residues. A minimum of 6.5 million PBMCs was isolated per sample. Study-level points and caveats: In long-lived donors, naive CD4+ cell counts and diversity exceeded those of aged donors.

This sequence joins TRBV7-2 and TRBJ1-1, with D unresolved. The sequenced material came from blood. This sequence originates from a woman aged 30 to 39 in good health. CDR3 sequence: CASSLAPENFRNTEAFF. The CDR3 DNA sequence: TGTGCCAGCAGCTTAGCGCCTGAGAATTTTAGGAACACTGAAGCTTTCTTT.